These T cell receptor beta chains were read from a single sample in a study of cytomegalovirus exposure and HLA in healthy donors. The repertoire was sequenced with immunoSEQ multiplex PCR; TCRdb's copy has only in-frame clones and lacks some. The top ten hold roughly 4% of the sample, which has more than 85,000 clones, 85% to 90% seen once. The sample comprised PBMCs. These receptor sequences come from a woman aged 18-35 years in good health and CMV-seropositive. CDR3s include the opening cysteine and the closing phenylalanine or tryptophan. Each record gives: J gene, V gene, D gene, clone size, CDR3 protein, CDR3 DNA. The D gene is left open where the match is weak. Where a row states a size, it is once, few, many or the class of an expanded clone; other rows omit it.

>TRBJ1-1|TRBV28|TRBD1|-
CASSLQGVNTEAFF
TGTGCCAGCAGCCTACAGGGGGTGAACACTGAAGCTTTCTTT
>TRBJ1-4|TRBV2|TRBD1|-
CASNGQGAGNEKLFF
TGTGCCAGCAACGGGCAGGGGGCTGGTAATGAAAAACTGTTTTTT
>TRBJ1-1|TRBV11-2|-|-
CASSLGWRGSTEAFF
TGTGCCAGCAGCTTAGGATGGAGGGGATCCACTGAAGCTTTCTTT
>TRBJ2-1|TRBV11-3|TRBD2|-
CASSILANEQFF
TGTGCCAGCAGCATACTAGCGAATGAGCAGTTCTTC
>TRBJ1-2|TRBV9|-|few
CASSVEEGEGYTF
TGTGCCAGCAGCGTAGAGGAGGGCGAGGGCTACACCTTC
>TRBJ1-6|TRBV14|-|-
CASSQVRGRLYNSPLHF
TGTGCCAGCAGCCAAGTTAGGGGCCGCCTTTATAATTCACCCCTCCACTTT
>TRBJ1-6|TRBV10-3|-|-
CAISQGDNSPLHF
TGTGCCATCAGCCAAGGGGATAATTCACCCCTCCACTTT
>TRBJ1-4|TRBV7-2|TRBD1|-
CASSLAGTGGEKLFF
TGTGCCAGCAGCTTAGCCGGGACAGGGGGCGAAAAACTGTTTTTT
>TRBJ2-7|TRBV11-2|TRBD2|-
CASSSLPPSSGRAIEQYF
TGTGCCAGCAGCAGCTTACCCCCTTCCAGCGGGAGGGCCATCGAGCAGTACTTC
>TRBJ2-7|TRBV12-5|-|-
CASGLFQYEQYF
TGTGCTAGTGGTTTGTTCCAATACGAGCAGTACTTC
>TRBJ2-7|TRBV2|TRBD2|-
CASTAGVSYEQYF
TGTGCCAGCACCGCGGGAGTCAGCTACGAGCAGTACTTC
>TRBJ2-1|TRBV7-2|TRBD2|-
CASSPFSGRDYNEQFF
TGTGCCAGCAGCCCCTTTAGCGGGAGGGACTACAATGAGCAGTTCTTC
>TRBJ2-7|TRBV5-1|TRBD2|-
CASSAGGLAGKDVLYEQYF
TGCGCCAGCAGCGCCGGGGGACTAGCGGGAAAAGACGTACTCTACGAGCAGTACTTC
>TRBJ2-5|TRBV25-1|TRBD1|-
CASSESHPSGGILETQYF
TGTGCCAGCAGTGAATCACACCCCTCAGGGGGAATTTTAGAGACCCAGTACTTC
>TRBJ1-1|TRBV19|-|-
CASSIRVNTEAFF
TGTGCCAGTAGTATTCGGGTGAACACTGAAGCTTTCTTT
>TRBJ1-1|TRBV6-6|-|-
CASRPPGDQTFEAFF
TGTGCCAGCAGGCCTCCGGGGGATCAGACATTTGAAGCTTTCTTT
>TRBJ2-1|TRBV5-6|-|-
CASSEWTDSYNEQFF
TGTGCCAGCAGCGAGTGGACAGACTCCTACAATGAGCAGTTCTTC
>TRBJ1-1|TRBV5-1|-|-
CASSSLSPDRNTEAFF
TGCGCCAGCAGCTCTTTAAGCCCAGACAGGAACACTGAAGCTTTCTTT
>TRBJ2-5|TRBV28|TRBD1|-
CASSLNIGQAQETQYF
TGTGCCAGCAGTTTGAATATAGGACAGGCCCAAGAGACCCAGTACTTC
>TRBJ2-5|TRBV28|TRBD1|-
CASKQGAQPEETQYF
TGTGCCAGTAAACAGGGGGCGCAGCCCGAAGAGACCCAGTACTTC
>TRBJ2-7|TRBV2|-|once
CASSVWAYEQYF
TGTGCCAGCAGTGTCTGGGCTTACGAGCAGTACTTC
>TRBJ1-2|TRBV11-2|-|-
CASSLGTRASYDYGYTF
TGTGCCAGCAGTTTGGGGACTCGGGCCTCTTATGACTATGGCTACACCTTC
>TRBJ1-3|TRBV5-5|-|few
CASSLVGATSSGNTIYF
TGTGCCAGCAGCTTGGTTGGGGCGACCTCCTCTGGAAACACCATATATTTT
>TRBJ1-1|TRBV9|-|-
CASSVDGGAEAFF
TGTGCCAGCAGCGTAGATGGAGGCGCTGAAGCTTTCTTT